This is a list of T cell receptor beta chains from one sample in a study of cytotoxic CD8 clonotypes in ibrutinib-treated CLL. Measured with immunoSEQ multiplex PCR; TCRdb has only the in-frame clones, and not every one. The profile shows tens of thousands of clones, around 53% of them singletons. Sequencing was performed on PBMCs, taken after 12 months of ibrutinib treatment. The origin of the receptors is a human donor with chronic lymphocytic leukemia. CDR3s include the opening cysteine and the closing phenylalanine or tryptophan. A D gene is named only where the DNA matches it firmly. The size entry is marked missing in some rows and otherwise reads once, few, many or a size class.

j_call	v_call	d_call	clone_size	cdr3_aa	cdr3_nt
TRBJ2-7	TRBV6-6	.	.	CASSQRDREYEQYF	TGTGCCAGCAGTCAGCGGGACAGAGAGTACGAGCAGTACTTC
TRBJ2-2	TRBV9	TRBD2	.	CASSVASGTNTGELFF	TGTGCCAGCAGCGTAGCGAGCGGGACGAACACCGGGGAGCTGTTTTTT
TRBJ1-2	TRBV7-3	.	.	CASSRGEAHYGYTF	TGTGCCAGCAGCCGTGGAGAAGCCCACTATGGCTACACCTTC
TRBJ2-1	TRBV4-2	.	.	CASSQDRNKNSYNEQFF	TGTGCCAGCAGCCAAGATAGGAACAAAAACTCCTACAATGAGCAGTTCTTC
TRBJ2-3	TRBV5-1	.	many	CASSFKGSSTDTQYF	TGCGCCAGCAGCTTTAAGGGGTCTAGCACAGATACGCAGTATTTT
TRBJ1-1	TRBV29-1	.	.	CSVDRGIMDTEAFF	TGCAGCGTTGATAGGGGTATAATGGACACTGAAGCTTTCTTT
TRBJ2-2	TRBV11-2	.	.	CASSLDRGWSGELFF	TGTGCCAGCAGCTTAGACAGGGGATGGTCCGGGGAGCTGTTTTTT
TRBJ1-2	TRBV28	.	.	CASSRDTYLGYTF	TGTGCCAGCAGCCGGGACACTTACTTAGGCTACACCTTC
TRBJ2-2	TRBV9	.	.	CASSSGLMNTGELFF	TGTGCCAGCAGCTCGGGACTTATGAACACCGGGGAGCTGTTTTTT
TRBJ2-7	TRBV4-2	TRBD2	.	CASSQGAGDYEQYF	TGTGCCAGCAGCCAAGGTGCGGGGGACTACGAGCAGTACTTC
TRBJ2-2	TRBV5-1	TRBD2	many	CASSLSSGRGTGELFF	TGCGCCAGCAGCTTGTCTAGCGGGAGAGGGACCGGGGAGCTGTTTTTT
TRBJ1-6	TRBV9	.	few	CASSVGGLDINSPLHF	TGTGCCAGCAGCGTAGGGGGACTGGACATCAATTCACCCCTCCACTTT